This T cell receptor (beta chain) was identified during a study of cytomegalovirus exposure and HLA in healthy donors (dated by TCRdb to the late 2010s). About the study as a whole: According to an earlier analysis of 587 of the donors, roughly 180 million T cells yielded 117 million unique TCR beta sequences and 276 Gb of sequence data. Besides the first cohort of approximately 670 subjects, a separate validation cohort made up of 120 or so different subjects was used. High-throughput TCR immunosequencing, statistical association of individual TCRs with disease status, and machine learning were combined to predict cytomegalovirus infection status. In an earlier analysis of 587 of the donors, high-throughput TCR beta sequencing was used to judge whether each TCR beta V gene segment behaved as functional or pseudogenic. Using immunosequencing, the study profiled T cell repertoires from 666 subjects and related those repertoires to cytomegalovirus serostatus. Donor age, sex, ethnicity and CMV serostatus were compiled together with the repertoire data. An early release covering over 500 HLA-typed donors comprised 300 to 350 gigabases of sequencing data and 85 million or so unique TCR sequences. Among 398 genotyped donors of the cohort, an average of approximately 200,000 unique TCR beta nucleotide sequences was sequenced per donor, of which 15% to 20% were non-productive. Because of strong linkage in the cohort, roughly five DR-DQ haplotypes were treated as single units for association and clustering. Of the 300 to 500 genotyped donors, 65% to 90% were placed in the genetic ancestry cluster associated with self-reported Caucasian donors. The number of typed donors differed by locus: roughly 620-630 for A, B, C, DRB1 and DQB1; roughly 510 for DQA1; approximately 600 for DPA1; and approximately 450 for DPB1. Class I and class II HLA loci were covered by the typing at four-digit resolution. In a later genetic analysis, genome-wide SNP genotypes for about three fifths of the roughly 670 donors were used, and that subset was treated as a discovery cohort. Rather than drawing on any new phenotypic data, the later analysis identified candidate immune exposures from TCR beta sequences and the way those sequences occurred across donors. Every discovery cohort repertoire had been produced on one sequencing platform. The study aimed to test whether cataloging public T cell receptors could reveal signatures of past pathogen exposure. A later analysis re-analyzed previously published TCR beta repertoires from approximately 670 donors and added high-resolution HLA genotyping to study TCR occurrence patterns.

On the study overall, not on this receptor specifically: Specific HLA alleles were associated with roughly 17,000 TCR beta sequences at a false discovery rate of 0.05 in a later analysis. Across donors, most TCR sequences were observed very rarely, whereas some public TCRs were present in many individuals. A few of the identified cytomegalovirus-associated TCR beta chains were confirmed in vitro to be specific for cytomegalovirus antigens. Only TCR beta chains were sequenced in this cohort, and the absence of alpha or paired-chain data limited detectable features. Compared with the roughly 700-donor mean, donors in an Asian-associated ancestry cluster had fewer N-insertions in productive TCRs, according to a later genetic analysis. The classifier was reported to diagnose cytomegalovirus status with high specificity and sensitivity in both the original cohort and the validation cohort. Linkage disequilibrium might explain the correlated functional status among segregating V segments, but an unknown experimental factor could not be ruled out. Broadly in line with IMGT annotations, most TCR beta V segments showed up in productive rearrangements about 87% or about 30% of the time in an earlier analysis of roughly 590 of the donors. Because counts were too low, seventeen rarely observed V segments, including chromosome 9 orphons, were excluded from the earlier analysis of 587 of the donors. In a later analysis, the rate of TCR association differed among HLA loci, with DRB1 alleles having the most associated TCRs and HLA-C alleles having the fewest. The sequencing pipeline was judged likely to have produced a cluster of highly shared sequence variants as a technical artifact. Roughly uniform sequencing depth across donors was assumed in presence/absence analyses, although this assumption may not hold. Because the 87-base-pair reads could not distinguish some IMGT-functional V segments, including TRBV6-2 and TRBV6-3, those segments were excluded. In a later genetic analysis, a missense DCLRE1C variant was associated with V-gene and J-gene trimming of TCR beta chains, and the association was replicated in an independent cohort. A further reported finding was that TCR beta sequences accurately predicted the HLA-A and HLA-B alleles for most subjects in the first cohort. According to a later analysis, parvovirus B19, influenza, CMV and Epstein-Barr virus appeared linked to several top co-occurrence clusters. In a later analysis, HLA-associated TCR beta chains were found to be more clonally expanded and to have lower generation probabilities than equally common non-associated chains. Most CMV-associated TCR beta chains appeared to be HLA-restricted in a later analysis, and the HLA associations seemed to be driven largely by CMV exposure. When HLA alleles, especially DR and DQ, strongly co-occurred, attributing TCR associations to individual alleles was difficult. Immune exposure information for the cohort was limited to CMV serostatus. A total of 150 to 200 TCR beta chains were listed by the study as associated with cytomegalovirus. The authors suggested that the approach could potentially be generalized to other disease states and immunological phenotypes. Because HLA typing was unavailable for some donors at each locus, only the typed subset was used in association tests.

The cohort was made up of 650 to 700 healthy bone marrow donors. At the time of sampling, every cohort member was nominally healthy, though immune exposures that went unrecorded were likely present. The donor tested CMV seronegative, placing the donor among the 350 or so seronegative members of the cohort. A peripheral blood sample was collected from each donor, and TCR beta sequencing was performed on peripheral blood mononuclear cells. The Qiagen DNeasy Blood Extraction Kit was used to extract genomic DNA from the blood cell samples. Comment on this clone: The antigen this receptor binds is unknown. No per-base quality is available; no much larger clone lies one base away. This CDR3 is also generated by other DNA sequences in the sample.

Receptors were amplified or captured by the immunoSEQ multiplex PCR assay. For the multiplex PCR, a mixture combining 60 forward primers for TCR Vbeta segments and 13 reverse primers for TCR Jbeta segments was used. Amplification of the CDR3 region of rearranged TCR beta genes was performed with a multiplex PCR assay on genomic DNA. The amplified TCR beta libraries were sequenced on the Illumina HiSeq System as 87-base-pair reads. The original methods were these. In a later analysis, tens of millions of unique TCR beta chains were counted across the roughly 610 repertoires, and roughly 10 million of these chains were shared by at least two donors. To remove PCR and sequencing errors, raw reads were error-corrected and collapsed into unique sequences using a nearest-neighbor algorithm that merged closely related sequences. V, D and J gene segments were assigned by aligning CDR3 sequences to IMGT reference sequences. Each retained sequence needed at least a six-nucleotide match to both a V gene segment and a J gene segment. Rearrangements were classified as productive when the CDR3 lacked stop codons and remained in frame with V and J, and all other rearrangements were classified as non-productive. Following IMGT convention, CDR3 was defined as the stretch from the second conserved V-encoded cysteine up to the conserved J-encoded phenylalanine. In an earlier analysis of more than 550 of the donors, sequences lacking an unambiguous match to a single V gene segment were excluded. An earlier analysis of under 750 of the donors called V segments functional above 56.7% productive rearrangements and segregating when the between-donor standard deviation exceeded 5%. To diagnose cytomegalovirus status from the catalog of TCR beta chain sequences, a statistical classification framework was built. V and J gene assignment, in a later analysis, came from comparing TCR nucleotide sequences with IMGT/GENE-DB human TR gene sequences. A later analysis assigned CDR3 sequences and most-parsimonious VDJ recombination scenarios with the TCRdist pipeline. In a later analysis, each TCR beta chain was defined by its CDR3 amino acid sequence together with its V-gene family, and reads without a unique V-gene family were excluded. To address suspected cross-contamination and a sequencing artifact, a later analysis removed several hundred highly shared, low-generation-probability nucleotide sequences. A later analysis calculated a clonal expansion index for each public chain from normalized within-repertoire ranks of inferred template counts. Generation probabilities in a later analysis came from a VDJ recombination model fitted to out-of-frame rearrangements, and those results were checked against IGoR. In a later analysis, TCR-TCR, TCR-HLA and TCR-CMV co-occurrence was scored with hypergeometric tests, and a repertoire-size bias correction was applied to TCR pairs. False discovery rates were estimated in a later analysis by permuting HLA or CMV assignments 20 times. In a later analysis, co-occurring TCRs were grouped with DBSCAN, and TCRdist sequence similarity was added when clustering was performed within HLA-allele-positive subsets. For co-occurrence clustering, repertoires with fewer than 30,000 or more than 120,000 public chains were excluded, along with five or six repertoires with anomalous nucleotide sharing. Here the immuneACCESS table is served through TCRdb, limited to in-frame sequences with V and J called. Missing clones are a known gap in these copies; in checked studies unresolved V genes cover under half, and the rest lacks a known reason. V, J and clone size reflect that table, while D and trimming were determined from the DNA. Recorded for this sample are 98,000 or so clones; about 80% of them occurred a single time. Together, the top ten hold 2% of the sample.

CDR1 and CDR2 were assigned from the germline V gene as SGHVS and FQNEAQ. The CDR3, from cysteine to phenylalanine, totals 15 residues. Solely the CDR3 DNA is kept, with 45 bases framed from the first base. Trimming removed 1 base from V and 0 bases from J, leaving 6 bases between the germline ends. This clonotype was sampled from a man aged 40-55 years in good health and CMV-seronegative. The sequence joins TRBV7-8 to TRBJ2-2, with the identity of the D gene unclear. Sequencing was performed on PBMCs. The DNA sequence reads TGTGCCAGCAGCTTAGTTTCTGCGAACACCGGGGAGCTGTTTTTT. Its translation reads: CASSLVSANTGELFF.